Shown below are 10 T cell receptor beta chains from a single sample sequenced in a study of beta chain features in type 1 diabetes (dated by TCRdb to between 2018 and 2020). Library construction relied on the immunoSEQ multiplex PCR assay. The entire amount of isolated RNA was reverse transcribed using the High Capacity cDNA Reverse Transcription Kit, so the sequenced TCRB transcripts were expressed ones. TCRdb retrieved this table from immuneACCESS and kept in-frame rearrangements only. Not all clones are present; in checked studies, unresolved V genes account for under half, and no reason is known for the remainder. A total of roughly 300,000 clones appear in this sample, about 15% of them only once. The biggest ten clones account for over 5.5% of the sample. The specimen was central memory CD4+ T cells from blood. These TCRs come from a man in his thirties or forties in good health.

V usage is TRBV18 and J usage is TRBJ2-3, with 12 bases fitting TRBD2. Trimming at V came to 6 bases and at J to 3 bases, leaving 4 bases not matched to a gene. The CDR3 totals 15 residues. Germline CDR1 reads KGHSH; CDR2 reads LQKENI. The CDR3 region is CASSQTSGSTDTQYF. The CDR3 DNA follows: TGTGCCAGCTCGCAGACTAGCGGGAGTACAGATACGCAGTATTTT.

In its sample, this clone was seen many times. This chain links TRBV6-1 with TRBJ1-2; TRBD1 might be the D (6 bases). Between the trimmed V and J ends, which lost 7 bases and 6 bases, there was a span of 18 bases. CDR1 is MNHNS, CDR2 SASEGT, per germline. The CDR3 consists of 14 residues. The CDR3 bases are TGTGCCAGCACGCGGGAAGGGGGTAGTAATGGCTACACCTTC. It specifies CASTREGGSNGYTF.

A few counts support this clone. V is TRBV7-8 and J is TRBJ2-7, with D unresolved. The germline gives CDR1 SGHVS, CDR2 FQNEAQ. V was trimmed by 1 base and J by 4 bases, leaving 5 bases between them. CDR3 length: 12 amino acids. The chain's CDR3 is CASSLDWYEQYF. The CDR3 DNA is TGTGCCAGCAGCTTAGATTGGTACGAGCAGTACTTC.

This clone was counted ten times or more. The gene calls are TRBV27 and TRBJ1-1; D gene uncertain. CDR1 MNHEY and CDR2 SMNVEV come from the germline V gene (reference sequence). There are 12 residues in the CDR3. V was trimmed by 6 bases and J by 8 bases, leaving 13 bases between them. In DNA, the CDR3 is TGTGCCAGCAGATCTGACTGGACCGAAGCTTTCTTT. It codes for CASRSDWTEAFF.

This clone was detected a few times. The J gene is TRBJ2-3, the V gene TRBV2, with a possible D match to TRBD2 (6 bases). Germline CDR1 is SNHLY and CDR2 is FYNNEI. The length of the CDR3 is 15 residues. Trimming took 4 bases from V and 2 from J, leaving 13 bases between them. Written as DNA, the CDR3 is TGTGCCAGCAGTGTCTCGCGGGAATTCACAGATACGCAGTATTTT. Amino acids: CASSVSREFTDTQYF.

This clone was found a few times. The CDR3 sequence: CATSRGGTSGTDTQYF. The CDR3 DNA reads as TGTGCCACCAGCAGAGGTGGGACTAGCGGCACAGATACGCAGTATTTT. This rearrangement joins TRBV15 to TRBJ2-3; 10 nucleotides align to TRBD2. CDR1 and CDR2 from the germline V gene are LNHNV and YYDKDF (reference sequence). With 1 base clipped from V and 1 base from J, the junction kept 2 bases outside the gene matches. CDR3 length: 16 amino acids.

This clone occurred a few times. The V gene is TRBV20-1, the J gene TRBJ1-2; a possible D gene is TRBD1 (6 bases). Germline-derived CDR1 and CDR2 are DFQATT and SNEGSKA (reference sequence). V lost 8 bases and J 8 bases, leaving 15 bases between the germline ends. CDR3 length: 11 residues. CDR3 sequence reads: CSPGQPYGYTF. CDR3 nucleotides: TGCAGTCCCGGACAGCCGTACGGCTACACCTTC.

J is TRBJ1-4 and V is TRBV15; D might be TRBD1 (6 bases). Germline V gene sequence: CDR1 LNHNV, CDR2 YYDKDF (reference sequence). Trimming shortened V by 0 bases and J by 7 bases, and 15 bases separated the two germline ends. The CDR3 covers 16 residues. The CDR3 sequence: CATSREGTGAREKLFF. DNA for the CDR3: TGTGCCACCAGCAGAGAAGGAACGGGGGCGCGTGAAAAACTGTTTTTT.

A few counts support this clone. The V gene is TRBV6-5, the J gene TRBJ1-2; a possible D gene is TRBD1 (5 bases). Germline V CDR1 and CDR2: MNHEY, SVGAGI. Trimming took 0 bases from V and 5 from J, leaving 10 bases between them. This CDR3 region has 14 residues. The CDR3 coding sequence is TGTGCCAGCAGTTACTCACAGGCCCCATATGGCTACACCTTC. The encoded protein is CASSYSQAPYGYTF.

The genes are TRBV6-6 and TRBJ2-7; TRBD2 matches at 10 bases. V lost 0 bases and J lost 4; bases outside the gene matches: 6. CDR1 and CDR2 (germline): MNHNY, SVGAGI (reference sequence). This CDR3 is built from 16 residues. The CDR3 sequence: CASSYSVGLAVYEQYV. The CDR3 coding sequence is TGTGCCAGCAGTTACTCCGTCGGACTAGCGGTGTACGAGCAGTACGTC.